This T cell receptor (beta chain) was sequenced during a study of blood T cell repertoires in COVID-19. About the research overall: Samples of COVID-19 (acute and convalescent) were obtained from the United States, Italy and Spain. PBMCs, B-cell-depleted T cells, or T cells provided the cDNA or gDNA that made up the material.

This clone turned up a few times. The CDR3 totals 14 residues. After removal of 2 bases from V and 6 bases from J, the junction contained 4 bases not matched to a gene. Germline CDR1 MRHNA, CDR2 SNTAGT. Per the original data handling: Reference gene primer amplification yielded estimated nucleated cell counts. The data were produced by immunoSEQ multiplex PCR, yet TCRdb's version contains in-frame clones alone and is incomplete. V and J calls and clone size come straight from that table; D and trimming were deduced from the DNA. This table has 150,000 to 200,000 clones, around nine tenths appearing once.

This sequence originates from a human donor in a cohort sampled during active COVID-19. Sequenced input: peripheral blood. The chain uses TRBV6-4 and TRBJ2-1; 7 positions agree with TRBD1. The CDR3 is CASSDGQGVNEQFF. The CDR3 DNA follows: TGTGCCAGCAGTGACGGTCAGGGGGTCAATGAGCAGTTCTTC.